The rows below give T cell receptor beta chains drawn from one sample of a study of T cell responses to AZD1222 COVID-19 vaccine. The protocol was immunoSEQ multiplex PCR, while the TCRdb copy is restricted to in-frame clones and leaves out a portion. The sample has some 94,000 clones; more than 80% are singletons. Sequencing used peripheral blood, obtained on day 0 of AZD1222 vaccination. Receptors originate from an adult in good health. Both conserved end residues are part of each CDR3. Fields, in order: D gene, J gene, clone size, V gene, CDR3 DNA, CDR3 protein. The D gene is left open where the match is weak. For some rows the clone size is stated as once, few or many, or as a class when expanded; others skip it.

>.|TRBJ1-6|.|TRBV5-1
TGCGCCAGCACCCTACGGGGGACGGACTATAATTCACCCCTCCACTTT
CASTLRGTDYNSPLHF
>.|TRBJ1-1|.|TRBV10-3
TGTGCCATCAGTGCGGGCAGCATGAACACTGAAGCTTTCTTT
CAISAGSMNTEAFF
>.|TRBJ1-6|.|TRBV4-1
TGCGCCAGCAGCGAAGACGATTCATCGCCCCTCCACTTT
CASSEDDSSPLHF
>.|TRBJ2-1|.|TRBV2
TGTGCCAGCAGTTCCGAACCGCCTGAGCAGTTCTTC
CASSSEPPEQFF
>TRBD1|TRBJ1-4|.|TRBV29-1
TGCAGCGTCCAAGGGGGCCGGTATGAAAAACTGTTTTTT
CSVQGGRYEKLFF
>.|TRBJ2-3|.|TRBV4-3
TGCGCCAGCAGCCAAGATTACAGGCCGTCCACAGATACGCAGTATTTT
CASSQDYRPSTDTQYF
>.|TRBJ1-4|.|TRBV7-2
TGTGCCAGCAGCCTTGACAGTATTAATGAAAAACTGTTTTTT
CASSLDSINEKLFF
>TRBD1|TRBJ2-7|.|TRBV2
TGTGCCAGCAGTCCGGGACAGGGATACTACGAGCAGTACTTC
CASSPGQGYYEQYF
>.|TRBJ1-4|.|TRBV6-5
TGTGCCAGCAGTTCTACGGATACTAATGAAAAACTGTTTTTT
CASSSTDTNEKLFF
>.|TRBJ1-5|.|TRBV6-5
TGTGCCAGCAGTTACGGAAGGAATCAGCCCCAGCATTTT
CASSYGRNQPQHF
>.|TRBJ1-5|once|TRBV27
TGTGCCAGCAGTTTCCCTGGTCAGCCCCAGCATTTT
CASSFPGQPQHF
>TRBD2|TRBJ2-7|.|TRBV4-2
TGTGCCAGCAGCGCCGGGGGGGCAGGCGAGCAGTACTTC
CASSAGGAGEQYF
>.|TRBJ1-2|.|TRBV18
TGTGCCAGCTCACGGGACATCGAGGATGGCTACACCTTC
CASSRDIEDGYTF
>TRBD2|TRBJ2-1|.|TRBV7-2
TGTGCCAGCAGCTCTCGGACTAGCGGCAATGAGCAGTTCTTC
CASSSRTSGNEQFF
>.|TRBJ1-1|once|TRBV28
TGTGCCAGCATCTCCCCTGGAGGTCTGAACACTGAAGCTTTCTTT
CASISPGGLNTEAFF
>.|TRBJ2-5|.|TRBV9
TGTGCCAGCAGCGACAGGGCGAAAGGAGAGACCCAGTACTTC
CASSDRAKGETQYF
>TRBD2|TRBJ2-7|.|TRBV3-1/TRBV3-2
TGTGCCAGCAGCCAAGAAGGATATGTAGCGGGGGGAAGATACGAGCAGTACTTC
CASSQEGYVAGGRYEQYF
>TRBD1|TRBJ2-1|.|TRBV7-3
TGTGCCAGCAGCTTGGGACAGGGCCCCTACAATGAGCAGTTCTTC
CASSLGQGPYNEQFF
>TRBD1|TRBJ1-1|.|TRBV7-8
TGTGCCAGCAGCTTAGTTGGCAGGGGGCCTCGCACTGAAGCTTTCTTT
CASSLVGRGPRTEAFF
>.|TRBJ2-7|.|TRBV24-1
TGTGCCACCAGTGATCCAGGGACGGCCTACGAGCAGTACTTC
CATSDPGTAYEQYF
>TRBD1|TRBJ1-2|few|TRBV2
TGTGCCAGCACAAGGACAGGGGGTGGTTATGGCTACACCTTC
CASTRTGGGYGYTF
>TRBD1|TRBJ1-5|once|TRBV10-1
TGCGCCAGCACCAAGGAGGGGAATAACAGGGGGCTAAATCAGCCCCAGCATTTT
CASTKEGNNRGLNQPQHF
>.|TRBJ1-1|.|TRBV5-1
TGCGCCAGCAGCTTGGGGGGGCGGACTGAAGCTTTCTTT
CASSLGGRTEAFF
>TRBD1|TRBJ1-5|.|TRBV2
TGTGCCATTGCCGGGACAGAGTATCAGCCCCAGCATTTT
CAIAGTEYQPQHF
>.|TRBJ1-2|.|TRBV28
TGTGCCAGCAGGGGTCCGGACCTGAGGGGCTATGGCTACACCTTC
CASRGPDLRGYGYTF
>TRBD2|TRBJ2-5|once|TRBV6-2/TRBV6-3
TGTGCCAGCAGTTCCCGGCCTATAGCGGGAGCTTCAGGAGAGACCCAGTACTTC
CASSSRPIAGASGETQYF
>TRBD1|TRBJ2-7|.|TRBV19
TGTGCCAGTAGTTCTCGGGACAGGGGCGAATACGAGCAGTACTTC
CASSSRDRGEYEQYF